Listed below are T cell receptor beta chains from one sample, sequenced in a study of OX40 agonist ivuxolimab in advanced cancers. Clones were sequenced by immunoSEQ multiplex PCR, and TCRdb holds only the in-frame ones, with some missing. The sample has roughly 110,000 clones, around 93% seen once. Sequenced here: CD4+ or CD8+ T cells sorted from blood, sampled in a trial of the OX40 agonist ivuxolimab. Receptors were obtained from an adult with an advanced solid tumor such as melanoma, head and neck, liver or kidney cancer. CDR3s include the opening cysteine and the closing phenylalanine or tryptophan. Fields, in order: CDR3 protein, CDR3 DNA, J gene, clone size, V gene, D gene. The D gene is left open where the match is weak. Expanded clones are given a class, and other clones once, few, many or no size at all.

CASSYGVDTQYF,TGCGCCAGCAGCTACGGGGTTGATACGCAGTATTTT,TRBJ2-3,NA,TRBV5-1,NA
CASRGDIYEQYF,TGTGCCAGCAGGGGGGACATCTACGAGCAGTACTTC,TRBJ2-7,NA,TRBV2,NA
CASAPGRMNTEAFF,TGTGCTAGTGCCCCGGGACGGATGAACACTGAAGCTTTCTTT,TRBJ1-1,NA,TRBV12-5,NA
CASSLEGKGGYTF,TGTGCCAGCAGCTTAGAAGGGAAGGGCGGCTACACCTTC,TRBJ1-2,NA,TRBV7-9,NA
CATSRDPAVAGDTYNEQFF,TGTGCCACCAGCAGAGATCCGGCGGTAGCGGGAGACACCTACAATGAGCAGTTCTTC,TRBJ2-1,NA,TRBV15,TRBD2
CASSFPQETQYF,TGTGCCAGCAGCTTCCCCCAAGAGACCCAGTACTTC,TRBJ2-5,NA,TRBV11-2,NA
CATSRDVGEQAGYGYTF,TGTGCCACCAGCAGGGATGTGGGTGAACAGGCGGGATATGGCTACACCTTC,TRBJ1-2,NA,TRBV15,NA
CASSPSGGSTDTQYF,TGTGCCAGCAGTCCTAGCGGGGGTAGCACAGATACGCAGTATTTT,TRBJ2-3,NA,TRBV28,TRBD2
CASNFQGGETQYF,TGTGCCAGCAACTTCCAGGGGGGAGAGACCCAGTACTTC,TRBJ2-5,NA,TRBV9,NA
CASLGSRENQPQHF,TGTGCCAGTTTAGGCAGCAGGGAAAATCAGCCCCAGCATTTT,TRBJ1-5,NA,TRBV19,NA
CASSLAVTASSYEQYF,TGTGCCAGCAGCTTAGCGGTCACAGCGAGCTCCTACGAGCAGTACTTC,TRBJ2-7,NA,TRBV7-9,NA
CASNLGESSSPLHF,TGTGCCAGCAACTTGGGGGAGTCTAGTTCACCCCTCCACTTT,TRBJ1-6,NA,TRBV7-9,NA
CASSLYYTTNTEAFF,TGTGCCAGCAGTTTATACTACACAACTAACACTGAAGCTTTCTTT,TRBJ1-1,NA,TRBV27,NA
CASSHAGVLANYGYTF,TGTGCCAGCAGTCATGCGGGGGTCCTAGCTAACTATGGCTACACCTTC,TRBJ1-2,NA,TRBV28,NA
CASSLRGGMTEAFF,TGTGCCAGCAGCCTCCGGGGAGGTATGACTGAAGCTTTCTTT,TRBJ1-1,few,TRBV9,NA
CASIQRVGVNYNEQFF,TGTGCCAGCATTCAGCGGGTGGGAGTAAACTACAATGAGCAGTTCTTC,TRBJ2-1,NA,TRBV2,NA
CASSEGQHHTF,TGTGCCAGCAGTGAGGGACAGCATCACACCTTC,TRBJ1-2,NA,TRBV6-1,TRBD1
CASSVGIGTDTQYF,TGTGCCAGCAGCGTAGGGATTGGCACAGATACGCAGTATTTT,TRBJ2-3,NA,TRBV9,NA
CASTQPGVSYEQYF,TGTGCCAGCACCCAACCAGGGGTATCCTACGAGCAGTACTTC,TRBJ2-7,NA,TRBV28,NA
CASSFSSNQPQHF,TGTGCCAGCAGCTTTAGTAGCAATCAGCCCCAGCATTTT,TRBJ1-5,once,TRBV11-2,NA
CASSLLVYNEQFF,TGCGCCAGCAGCTTACTAGTTTACAATGAGCAGTTCTTC,TRBJ2-1,NA,TRBV5-1,NA
CASSPNGLAGDTGELFF,TGTGCCAGTAGCCCCAACGGTCTAGCGGGTGACACCGGGGAGCTGTTTTTT,TRBJ2-2,NA,TRBV19,TRBD2
CATSRTPGYEQYF,TGTGCCACCAGCAGGACCCCGGGCTACGAGCAGTACTTC,TRBJ2-7,NA,TRBV15,NA
CASSATGDDEQYF,TGTGCCAGCTCCGCGACAGGGGATGACGAGCAGTACTTC,TRBJ2-7,NA,TRBV28,TRBD1
CASRGASDEQYF,TGTGCCAGCAGGGGGGCGTCCGACGAGCAGTACTTC,TRBJ2-7,NA,TRBV6-1,NA
CASKPRGGAYEQYF,TGTGCCAGTAAACCTCGAGGAGGCGCCTACGAGCAGTACTTC,TRBJ2-7,few,TRBV19,NA
CASSTPGQGTYEQYF,TGTGCCAGCAGTACCCCGGGACAGGGGACCTACGAGCAGTACTTC,TRBJ2-7,NA,TRBV6-5,TRBD1
CASSPPVSGANVLTF,TGCGCCAGCAGCCCCCCCGTCTCTGGGGCCAACGTCCTGACTTTC,TRBJ2-6,NA,TRBV4-3,NA
CASSVEDTEAFF,TGTGCCAGCAGCGTAGAGGACACTGAAGCTTTCTTT,TRBJ1-1,NA,TRBV9,NA
CASSLETPYSNQPQHF,TGTGCCAGCAGCTTAGAGACACCTTATAGCAATCAGCCCCAGCATTTT,TRBJ1-5,NA,TRBV7-8,NA
CASSFRDYGYTF,TGTGCCAGCAGTTTCAGGGACTATGGCTACACCTTC,TRBJ1-2,NA,TRBV28,NA